A single sample gave rise to the 31 T cell receptor beta chains below, sequenced in a study of shared clonotypes between healthy human individuals. The data were produced by immunoSEQ multiplex PCR, yet TCRdb's version contains in-frame clones alone and is incomplete. The sample contains about 2.3 million clones, 85% to 95% of which appear only once. What was sequenced was naive CD4+ T cells from PBMCs. Subset reported: CD45RA+ positively selected. Receptors were obtained from a man aged 18 to 30 in good health. Some clones in this sample may be carry-over from other donors' samples.

The chain is built from TRBV28 and TRBJ1-3, with TRBD1 identical over 7 bases. The trim removed 6 bases at V and 1 base at J, leaving 9 bases unmatched. Germline V CDR1 and CDR2: MDHEN, SYDVKM. CDR3 size: 16 residues. The CDR3 coding sequence is TGTGCCAGCAGAAGGACAGGAACGTTTTCTGGAAACACCATATATTTT. Its protein is CASRRTGTFSGNTIYF.

The rearrangement links TRBV5-6 to TRBJ2-7; D not certain. The CDR3 consists of 15 residues. Looked up from germline, CDR1 is SGHDT and CDR2 is YYEEEE. Trimming took off 0 bases at V and 1 base at J, with 11 bases between the two ends. CDR3 sequence (DNA): TGTGCCAGCAGCTTGGGGGCTGCTCAATCCTACGAGCAGTACTTC. Translating gives CASSLGAAQSYEQYF.

J is TRBJ1-5 and V is TRBV6-1, with TRBD1 matching over 7 bases. Per the germline V gene, CDR1 is MNHNS and CDR2 is SASEGT. V shed 9 bases and J 6 bases; nucleotides not matched to a gene: 8. The CDR3 contains 13 residues. The DNA for the CDR3 is TGTGCCAGTGGGGGGGCAGGGGGTCAGCCCCAGCATTTT. Translating gives CASGGAGGQPQHF.

The V gene is TRBV7-7, the J gene TRBJ2-6, with D perhaps matching TRBD2 (5 bases). Germline V gene sequence: CDR1 SSHAT, CDR2 FNYEAQ (reference sequence). The CDR3 runs 17 residues. With 5 bases removed from V and 0 bases from J, the gap between germline ends came to 14 bases. CDR3 amino acids: CASSPQDGDSGANVLTF. CDR3 nucleotide sequence: TGTGCCAGCAGCCCCCAGGACGGGGACTCTGGGGCCAACGTCCTGACTTTC.

The V call is TRBV2, the J call TRBJ1-1; possibly TRBD1 for D (5 bases). CDR3 length: 12 amino acids. Trimming took 4 bases from V and 8 from J, leaving 11 bases between them. CDR1 is SNHLY and CDR2 is FYNNEI in the germline V gene. The CDR3 loop is CASSGDAVEAFF. Written as DNA, the CDR3 is TGTGCCAGCAGTGGGGACGCCGTAGAAGCTTTCTTT.

V usage is TRBV2 and J usage is TRBJ2-7, with TRBD2 matching over 8 bases. Trimming took 7 bases from V and 7 from J; bases not matched to a gene: 12. The CDR3 spans 14 residues. The V gene's germline CDR1 is SNHLY and CDR2 FYNNEI. CDR3 bases: TGTGCCAGCAAACTGACAGCGGGAGTGGGGGAGCAGTACTTC. Protein product: CASKLTAGVGEQYF.

This clone was seen only once. The CDR3 loop is CAISESGKVHNEQFF. In DNA, the CDR3 is TGTGCCATCAGTGAGTCAGGGAAAGTCCACAATGAGCAGTTCTTC. This chain links TRBV10-3 with TRBJ2-1; D uncertain. The CDR3 extends over 15 amino acids. In germline, CDR1 is ENHRY, CDR2 SYGVKD. The ends were cut back, 0 bases at V and 5 bases at J, with 11 bases in the middle.

V is TRBV4-1 and J is TRBJ1-5, with D tentatively TRBD1 (6 bases). Germline assignment: CDR1 MGHRA and CDR2 YSYEKL. The CDR3 is 15 amino acids. V shed 5 bases and J shed 0 bases, with 11 bases lying between them. CDR3 residues: CASSTGDTSNQPQHF. CDR3 bases: TGCGCCAGCAGCACTGGGGACACTAGCAATCAGCCCCAGCATTTT.

The J gene is TRBJ2-3, the V gene TRBV7-3; 7 nucleotides align to TRBD1. Germline loops: CDR1 SGHTA, CDR2 FQGTGA. This CDR3 comprises 15 residues. V dropped 4 bases and J dropped 4; count of bases not matched to a gene: 8. CDR3 sequence (DNA): TGTGCCAGCAGCTACAGGGGTGGGGACCCAGATACGCAGTATTTT. Translated, it gives CASSYRGGDPDTQYF. The whole variable domain, filled in from reference TRBV7-3 and TRBJ2-3, reads GAGVSQTPSNKVTEKGKYVELRCDPISGHTALYWYRQSLGQGPEFLIYFQGTGAADDSGLPNDRFFAVRPEGSVSTLKIQRTERGDSAVYLCASSYRGGDPDTQYFGPGTRLTVL.

The chain uses TRBV5-4 and TRBJ2-5, with 9 bases lining up with TRBD1. J lost 5 bases, V lost 4 bases, and 12 bases had no gene match. Germline V gene data show CDR1 as SGHNT and CDR2 as YYREEE (reference sequence). The CDR3 sequence is 16 residues long. CDR3 amino acids: CASSPPSGQGGETQYF. In DNA, the CDR3 is TGTGCCAGCAGCCCACCGTCGGGACAGGGAGGGGAGACCCAGTACTTC.

The rearrangement uses TRBV2 and TRBJ1-2; no clear D. Trimming took off 1 base at V and 5 bases at J, with 8 bases between the two ends. CDR3 length: 13 residues. The germline V gene encodes CDR1 SNHLY and CDR2 FYNNEI. The CDR3, as DNA: TGTGCCAGCAGTGAAGGGGCGAGGTATGGCTACACCTTC. Protein product: CASSEGARYGYTF. Combining the CDR3 with reference TRBV2 and TRBJ1-2 gives the whole variable domain EPEVTQTPSHQVTQMGQEVILRCVPISNHLYFYWYRQILGQKVEFLVSFYNNEISEKSEIFDDQFSVERPDGSNFTLKIRSTKLEDSAMYFCASSEGARYGYTFGSGTRLTVV.

The chain links TRBV2 to TRBJ2-5; D is uncertain. Germline values: CDR1 SNHLY, CDR2 FYNNEI. This CDR3 region has 11 residues. Trimming took off 6 bases at V and 1 base at J, with 3 bases between the two ends. The CDR3 is CASRAQETQYF. The CDR3 nucleotides read TGTGCCAGCAGGGCCCAAGAGACCCAGTACTTC.

This clone came up once. V gene TRBV29-1 combines with J gene TRBJ2-7; 9 bases are a match to TRBD2. V lost 4 bases and J lost 5; bases outside the gene matches: 12. This CDR3 has 15 amino acids. Germline-derived CDR1 and CDR2 are SQVTM and ANQGSEA. Here the CDR3 reads CSVGHRLAGTNEQYF. CDR3 nucleotide sequence: TGCAGCGTTGGCCATCGGCTAGCGGGAACCAACGAGCAGTACTTC.

The chain combines TRBV5-1 with TRBJ2-1; possibly TRBD2 for D (5 bases). V dropped 1 base and J dropped 4 bases, with 15 bases sitting between them. Germline V gene sequence: CDR1 SGHRS, CDR2 YFSETQ. This CDR3 has 16 amino acids. CDR3 DNA sequence: TGCGCCAGCAGCTTGATAATCGCGAGAGGGTACAATGAGCAGTTCTTC. It is translated as CASSLIIARGYNEQFF.

This rearrangement joins TRBV11-3 to TRBJ2-2, with TRBD2 matching over 11 bases. CDR3 length equals 17 residues. From germline, CDR1 is SGHNT and CDR2 YENEEA. Losses at the gene ends were 4 bases for V and 6 bases for J; bases not matched to a gene: 10. The CDR3 here is CASSSPLAGGIAGELFF. For the CDR3, the DNA is TGTGCCAGCAGCTCCCCCCTAGCGGGAGGAATCGCCGGGGAGCTGTTTTTT.

The rearrangement uses TRBV21-1 and TRBJ2-7; the table's TRBD2 call for D was not verified on the DNA. TRBV21-1 is described as a pseudogene. The CDR3 is 12 amino acids. This CDR3 is CASRGSSYEQYF. The DNA for the CDR3 is TGTGCCAGCCGGGGGAGCTCCTACGAGCAGTACTTC.

CDR3 region: CASSDLGGFSYEQYF. DNA for the CDR3: TGTGCCAGCAGCGATCTTGGGGGGTTTTCCTACGAGCAGTACTTC. The genes are TRBV6-5 and TRBJ2-7, with TRBD2 as a possible D gene (6 bases). The V gene lost 6 bases and the J gene lost 1 base, with 16 bases spanning the gap. The CDR3 contains 15 residues. Germline CDR1 reads MNHEY; CDR2 reads SVGAGI.

This rearrangement joins TRBV29-1 to TRBJ1-3; the D is unclear. Germline V gene data show CDR1 as SQVTM and CDR2 as ANQGSEA. Trimming removed 4 bases at V and 8 bases at J, with 12 bases between. This CDR3 contains 12 residues. The CDR3 region is CSVVTPGDTIYF. The CDR3 bases are TGCAGCGTTGTCACCCCGGGAGACACCATATATTTT. The full variable domain, its missing parts supplied by reference TRBV29-1 and TRBJ1-3, is SAVISQKPSRDICQRGTSLTIQCQVDSQVTMMFWYRQQPGQSLTLIATANQGSEATYESGFVIDKFPISRPNLTFSTLTVSNMSPEDSSIYLCSVVTPGDTIYFGEGSWLTVV.

In this sample, this clone turned up a few times. CDR3 amino acids: CASTNNVEAFF. Written as DNA, the CDR3 is TGTGCCAGCACCAACAACGTGGAAGCTTTCTTT. The chain links TRBV11-3 to TRBJ1-1; D call uncertain. CDR3 length: 11 amino acids. Per germline, CDR1 SGHNT and CDR2 YENEEA. V was clipped by 7 bases and J by 8 bases, with 11 bases between them.

This chain links TRBV6-5 with TRBJ2-5, with D perhaps TRBD1 or TRBD2 (5 bases each). The DNA end favors TRBJ2-7, so the J call may be wrong. The CDR3 length is 14 residues. Germline V CDR1 and CDR2: MNHEY, SVGAGI. DNA for the CDR3: TGTGCCAGCAGCACTACAGGAGGAGGATACGAGCAGTACTTC. Its translation: CASSTTGGGYEQYF.

The V call is TRBV5-4, the J call TRBJ2-4, with D possibly TRBD1 on 6 matching bases. This CDR3 has 17 amino acids. The germline V gene encodes CDR1 SGHNT and CDR2 YYREEE (reference sequence). V dropped 5 bases and J dropped 0 bases, with 18 bases sitting between them. CDR3 DNA: TGTGCCAGCAGTCGGGCCGGACAGACACTAGCCAAAAACATTCAGTACTTC. Its translation: CASSRAGQTLAKNIQYF.

This clone was found once. V gene TRBV6-5 combines with J gene TRBJ1-4; 7 bases map to TRBD1. From germline, CDR1 is MNHEY and CDR2 SVGAGI. After removal of 4 bases from V and 7 bases from J, the junction contained 6 bases not matched to a gene. There are 14 residues in the CDR3. The CDR3 region is CASSLTGFFEKLFF. The CDR3 DNA sequence: TGTGCCAGCAGTTTGACAGGGTTTTTTGAAAAACTGTTTTTT.

Details on this clone: Compared with germline, one end of the junction differs, possibly owing to a read error. The chain combines TRBV5-6 with TRBJ2-2; 9 bases match TRBD1. The CDR3 is made up of 16 amino acids. Germline CDR1 is SGHDT and CDR2 is YYEEEE. This CDR3 reads CASSFSGTGNAGELFF. In DNA, the CDR3 is TGTGCCAGCAGCTTCTCCGGGACAGGGAACGCCGGGGAGCTGTTTTTT.

Points on this clone: The junction shows a germline mismatch at one end, possibly a read error. The chain carries TRBV18 and TRBJ1-1; unclear D gene. This CDR3 is built from 11 residues. Germline V CDR1 and CDR2: KGHSH, LQKENI. The CDR3 DNA is TGTGCCAGCTCACCGAACATTGAAGCTTTCTTT. It yields the protein CASSPNIEAFF.

This rearrangement joins TRBV10-3 to TRBJ2-7; perhaps D is TRBD1 or TRBD2 (5 bases each). V lost 10 bases to trimming and J lost 4 bases, with 14 bases between them. This CDR3 has 12 amino acids. CDR1 is ENHRY, CDR2 SYGVKD, per germline. The CDR3 sequence is CATGRTPYEQYF. Written as DNA, the CDR3 is TGTGCCACGGGACGGACCCCTTACGAGCAGTACTTC.

The V call is TRBV6-1, the J call TRBJ2-5; tentatively, D is TRBD1 or TRBD2 (5 bases each). The CDR3 has 14 amino acids. Germline CDR1 reads MNHNS; CDR2 reads SASEGT. V was pared by 7 bases and J by 5 bases, with 17 bases between. CDR3 nucleotide sequence: TGTGCCAGCACCGGGTCGGGGCTCGTCGAGACCCAGTACTTC. Translated: CASTGSGLVETQYF.

This clone was recorded only once. CDR3 DNA: TGTGCCTGGAGTACTCACCTGACATATTGGGGCAGGGGATTCAATGAGCAGTTCTTC. Its protein is CAWSTHLTYWGRGFNEQFF. The V gene is TRBV30, the J gene TRBJ2-1, with a weak D call TRBD1 (6 bases). The ends were cut back, 2 bases at V and 6 bases at J, with 29 bases in the middle. This CDR3 is built from 19 residues. The germline V gene has CDR1 GTSNPN and CDR2 SVGIG (reference sequence). The complete variable domain, with remaining parts taken from reference TRBV30 and TRBJ2-1, reads SQTIHQWPATLVQPVGSPLSLECTVEGTSNPNLYWYRQAAGRGLQLLFYSVGIGQISSEVPQNLSASRPQDRQFILSSKKLLLSDSGFYLCAWSTHLTYWGRGFNEQFFGPGTRLTVL.

The gene calls are TRBV5-1 and TRBJ2-5, with TRBD1 matching 10 bases. There are 15 residues in the CDR3. Per the germline V gene, CDR1 is SGHRS and CDR2 is YFSETQ. Trimming cost V 0 bases and J 5 bases; bases outside gene matches: 4. The CDR3 DNA sequence: TGCGCCAGCAGCTTGGCCTCGGACAGGGGGGAGACCCAGTACTTC. The encoded protein is CASSLASDRGETQYF.

Points on this clone: Other DNA sequences in this specimen translate into the identical CDR3. The CDR3 loop is CASSVVGGTDTQYF. The DNA for the CDR3 is TGTGCCAGCAGCGTAGTTGGTGGCACAGATACGCAGTATTTT. The J gene is TRBJ2-3, the V gene TRBV9; the D is unclear. The CDR3 covers 14 residues. V lost 0 bases and J 1 base, leaving 6 bases between the germline ends. Per the germline V gene, CDR1 is SGDLS and CDR2 is YYNGEE.

The rearrangement joins TRBV30 to TRBJ1-5; 7 bases are shared with TRBD1. This CDR3 is 13 amino acids long. The trim removed 2 bases at V and 5 bases at J, leaving 3 bases unmatched. Per the germline V gene, CDR1 is GTSNPN and CDR2 is SVGIG (reference sequence). The CDR3: CAWSKDRDQPQHF. In DNA form, the CDR3 reads TGTGCCTGGAGTAAAGACAGGGATCAGCCCCAGCATTTT.

The J gene is TRBJ1-6, the V gene TRBV27; 9 nucleotides match TRBD1. Trimming removed 5 bases from V and 10 bases from J; junction bases left unmatched: 9. In germline, CDR1 is MNHEY, CDR2 SMNVEV (reference sequence). The CDR3 length is 15 residues. The CDR3 sequence: CASSDTGTGKSPLHF. In DNA, the CDR3 is TGTGCCAGCAGTGATACCGGGACAGGGAAATCACCCCTCCACTTT.